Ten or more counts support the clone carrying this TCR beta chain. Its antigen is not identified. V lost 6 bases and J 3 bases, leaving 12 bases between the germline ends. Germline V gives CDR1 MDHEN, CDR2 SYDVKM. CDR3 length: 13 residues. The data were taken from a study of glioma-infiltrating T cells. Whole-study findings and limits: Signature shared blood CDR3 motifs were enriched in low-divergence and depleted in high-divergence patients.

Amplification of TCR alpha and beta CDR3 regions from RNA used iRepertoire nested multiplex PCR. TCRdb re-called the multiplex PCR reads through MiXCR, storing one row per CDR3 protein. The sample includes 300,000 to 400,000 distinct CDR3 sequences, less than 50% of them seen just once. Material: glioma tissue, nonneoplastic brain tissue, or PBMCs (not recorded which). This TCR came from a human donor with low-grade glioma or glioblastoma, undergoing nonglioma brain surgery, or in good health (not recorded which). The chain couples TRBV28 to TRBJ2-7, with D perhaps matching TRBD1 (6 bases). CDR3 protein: CASRSGQHYEQYF. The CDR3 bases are TGTGCCAGCAGATCCGGACAGCACTACGAGCAGTACTTC.